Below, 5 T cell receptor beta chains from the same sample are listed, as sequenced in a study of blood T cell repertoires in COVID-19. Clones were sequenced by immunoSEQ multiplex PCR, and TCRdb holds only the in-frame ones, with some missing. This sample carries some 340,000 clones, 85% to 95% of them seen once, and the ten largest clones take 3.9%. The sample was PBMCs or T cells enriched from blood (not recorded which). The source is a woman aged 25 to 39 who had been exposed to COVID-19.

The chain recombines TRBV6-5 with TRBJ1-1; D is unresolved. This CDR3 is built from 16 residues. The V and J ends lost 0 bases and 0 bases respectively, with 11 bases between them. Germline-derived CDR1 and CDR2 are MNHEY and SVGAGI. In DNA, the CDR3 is TGTGCCAGCAGTTACTCGAACCCAGAGGTGAACACTGAAGCTTTCTTT. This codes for CASSYSNPEVNTEAFF.

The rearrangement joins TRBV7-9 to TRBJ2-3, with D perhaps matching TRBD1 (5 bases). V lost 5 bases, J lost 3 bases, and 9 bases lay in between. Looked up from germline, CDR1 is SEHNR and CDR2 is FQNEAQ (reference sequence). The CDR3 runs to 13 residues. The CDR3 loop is CASSPRVTDTQYF. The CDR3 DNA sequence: TGTGCCAGCAGCCCCAGGGTAACAGATACGCAGTATTTT.

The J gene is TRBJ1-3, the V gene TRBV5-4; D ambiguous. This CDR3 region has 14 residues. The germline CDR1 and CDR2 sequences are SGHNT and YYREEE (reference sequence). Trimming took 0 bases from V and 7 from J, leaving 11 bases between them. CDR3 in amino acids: CASSLEGRVNTIYF. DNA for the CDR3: TGTGCCAGCAGCTTGGAAGGCCGGGTGAACACCATATATTTT.

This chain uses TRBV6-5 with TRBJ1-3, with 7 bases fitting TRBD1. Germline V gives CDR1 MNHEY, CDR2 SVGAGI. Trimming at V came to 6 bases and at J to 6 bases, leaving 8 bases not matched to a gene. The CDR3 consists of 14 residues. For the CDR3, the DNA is TGTGCCAGCAGCCACGACAGGGAGTTAAACACCATATATTTT. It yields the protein CASSHDRELNTIYF.

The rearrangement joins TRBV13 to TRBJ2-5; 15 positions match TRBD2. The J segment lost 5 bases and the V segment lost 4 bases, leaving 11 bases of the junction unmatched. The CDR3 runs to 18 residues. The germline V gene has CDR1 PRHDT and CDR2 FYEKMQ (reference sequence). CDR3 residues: CASSWGLAGGAIAETQYF. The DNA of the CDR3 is TGTGCCAGCAGCTGGGGACTAGCGGGGGGCGCCATTGCGGAGACCCAGTACTTC.